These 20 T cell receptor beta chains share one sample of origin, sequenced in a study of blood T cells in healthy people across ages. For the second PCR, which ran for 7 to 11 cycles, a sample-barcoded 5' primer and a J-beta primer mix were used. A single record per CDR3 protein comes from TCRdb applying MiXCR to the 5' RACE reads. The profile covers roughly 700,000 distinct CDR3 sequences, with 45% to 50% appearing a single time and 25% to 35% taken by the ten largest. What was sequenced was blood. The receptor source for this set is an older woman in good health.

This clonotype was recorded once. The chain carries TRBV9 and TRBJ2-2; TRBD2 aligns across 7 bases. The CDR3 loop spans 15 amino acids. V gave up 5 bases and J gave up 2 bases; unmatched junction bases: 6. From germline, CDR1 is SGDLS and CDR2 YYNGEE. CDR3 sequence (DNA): TGTGCCAGCAGAAAGGCTAGCGGTAACACCGGGGAGCTGTTTTTT. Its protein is CASRKASGNTGELFF.

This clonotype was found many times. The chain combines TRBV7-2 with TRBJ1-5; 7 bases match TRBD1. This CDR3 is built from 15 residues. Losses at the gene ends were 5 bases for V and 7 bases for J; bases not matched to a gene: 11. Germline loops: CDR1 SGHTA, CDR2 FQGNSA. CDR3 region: CASSVRTGVGQPQHF. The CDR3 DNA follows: TGTGCCAGCAGCGTCCGGACAGGCGTAGGACAGCCCCAGCATTTT.

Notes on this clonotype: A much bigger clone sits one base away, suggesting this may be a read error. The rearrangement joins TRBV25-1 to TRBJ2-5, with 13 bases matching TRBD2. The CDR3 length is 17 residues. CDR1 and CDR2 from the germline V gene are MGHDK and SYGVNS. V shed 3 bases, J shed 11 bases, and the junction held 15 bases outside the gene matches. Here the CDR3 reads CASSDTSGRAGDNEQYF. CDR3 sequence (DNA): TGTGCCAGCAGTGATACTAGCGGGAGGGCCGGCGACAATGAGCAGTACTTC.

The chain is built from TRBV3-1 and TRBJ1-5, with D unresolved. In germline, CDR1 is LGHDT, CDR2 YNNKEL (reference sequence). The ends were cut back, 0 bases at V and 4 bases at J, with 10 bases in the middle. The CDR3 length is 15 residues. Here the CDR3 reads CASSQDLQPNQPQHF. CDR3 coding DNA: TGTGCCAGCAGCCAAGATCTGCAACCTAATCAGCCCCAGCATTTT.

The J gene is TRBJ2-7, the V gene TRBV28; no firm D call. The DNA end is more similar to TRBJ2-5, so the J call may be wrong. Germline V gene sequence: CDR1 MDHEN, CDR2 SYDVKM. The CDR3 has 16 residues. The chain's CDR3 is CASRIPTGRSQETQYF. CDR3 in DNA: TGTGCCAGCAGAATCCCAACTGGCCGTTCGCAAGAGACCCAGTACTTC.

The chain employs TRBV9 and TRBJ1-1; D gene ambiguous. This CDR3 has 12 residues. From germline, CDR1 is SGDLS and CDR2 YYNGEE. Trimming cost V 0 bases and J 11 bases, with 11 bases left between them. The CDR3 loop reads CASSVGFGVAFF. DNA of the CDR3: TGTGCCAGCAGCGTAGGTTTCGGGGTGGCTTTCTTT.

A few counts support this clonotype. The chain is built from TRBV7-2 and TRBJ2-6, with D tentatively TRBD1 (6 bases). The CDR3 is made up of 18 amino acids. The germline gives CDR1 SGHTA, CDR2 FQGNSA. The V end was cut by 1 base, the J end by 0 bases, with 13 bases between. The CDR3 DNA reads TGTGCCAGCAGCTTAGGAGGGACAATTGTCTCTGGGGCCAACGTCCTGACTTTC. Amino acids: CASSLGGTIVSGANVLTF. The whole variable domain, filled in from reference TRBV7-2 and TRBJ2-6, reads GAGVSQSPSNKVTEKGKDVELRCDPISGHTALYWYRQSLGQGLEFLIYFQGNSAPDKSGLPSDRFSAERTGGSVSTLTIQRTQQEDSAVYLCASSLGGTIVSGANVLTFGAGSRLTVL.

CDR3 amino acids: CASSFKAGPEQYF. CDR3 nucleotide sequence: TGTGCCAGCAGCTTTAAGGCAGGGCCCGAGCAGTACTTC. The V gene is TRBV7-2, the J gene TRBJ2-7, with D maybe TRBD1 (5 bases). The CDR3 covers 13 residues. V was shortened by 3 bases and J by 6 bases, with 12 bases between the two germline ends. The germline CDR1 and CDR2 sequences are SGHTA and FQGNSA.

The DNA of the CDR3 is TGTGCCAGCAGCTCGTTCTTAGCGGGAGTGGGGAATGAGCAGTTCTTC. Its translation: CASSSFLAGVGNEQFF. The J gene is TRBJ2-1, the V gene TRBV7-2; 9 bases are a match to TRBD2. The CDR3 length is 16 residues. V dropped 4 bases and J dropped 7; count of bases not matched to a gene: 11. The germline CDR1 and CDR2 sequences are SGHTA and FQGNSA.

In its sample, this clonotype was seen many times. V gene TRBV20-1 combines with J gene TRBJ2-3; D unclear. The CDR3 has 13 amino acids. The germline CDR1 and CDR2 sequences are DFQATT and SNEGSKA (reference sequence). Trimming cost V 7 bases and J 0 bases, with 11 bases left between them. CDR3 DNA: TGCAGTGGCCTCCTTTTTAGCACAGATACGCAGTATTTT. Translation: CSGLLFSTDTQYF.

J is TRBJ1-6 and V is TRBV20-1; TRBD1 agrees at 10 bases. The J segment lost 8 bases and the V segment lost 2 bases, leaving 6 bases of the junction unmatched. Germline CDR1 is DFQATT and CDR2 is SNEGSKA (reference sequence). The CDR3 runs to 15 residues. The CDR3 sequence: CSARQGTGAYSPLHF. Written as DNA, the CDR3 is TGCAGTGCTAGACAAGGGACAGGGGCTTATTCACCCCTCCACTTT.

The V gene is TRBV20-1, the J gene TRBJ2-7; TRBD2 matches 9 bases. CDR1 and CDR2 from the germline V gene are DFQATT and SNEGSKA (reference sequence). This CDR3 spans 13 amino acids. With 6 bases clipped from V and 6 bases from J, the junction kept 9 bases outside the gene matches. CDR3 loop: CSALGLAGFEQYF. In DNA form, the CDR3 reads TGCAGTGCGCTGGGGCTAGCGGGATTCGAGCAGTACTTC.

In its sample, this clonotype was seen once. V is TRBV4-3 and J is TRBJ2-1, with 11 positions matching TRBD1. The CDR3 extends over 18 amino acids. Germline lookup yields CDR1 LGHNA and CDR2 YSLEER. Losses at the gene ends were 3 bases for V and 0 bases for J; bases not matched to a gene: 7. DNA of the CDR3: TGCGCCAGCAGCCAGAGAGGGACAGGGGGAAGCTCCTACAATGAGCAGTTCTTC. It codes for CASSQRGTGGSSYNEQFF.

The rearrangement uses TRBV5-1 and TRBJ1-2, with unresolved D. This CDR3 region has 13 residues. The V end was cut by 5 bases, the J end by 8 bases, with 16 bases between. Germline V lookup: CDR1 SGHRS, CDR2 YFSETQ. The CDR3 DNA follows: TGCGCCAGCAGTTCGGACGAACTTCGGGGCTACACCTTC. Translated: CASSSDELRGYTF.

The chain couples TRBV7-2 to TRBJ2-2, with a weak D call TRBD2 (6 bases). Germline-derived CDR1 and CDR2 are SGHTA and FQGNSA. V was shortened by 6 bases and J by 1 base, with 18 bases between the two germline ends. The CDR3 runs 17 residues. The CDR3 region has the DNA TGTGCCAGCAGTCATCCCCCCGGGACTCTGAACACCGGGGAGCTGTTTTTT. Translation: CASSHPPGTLNTGELFF.

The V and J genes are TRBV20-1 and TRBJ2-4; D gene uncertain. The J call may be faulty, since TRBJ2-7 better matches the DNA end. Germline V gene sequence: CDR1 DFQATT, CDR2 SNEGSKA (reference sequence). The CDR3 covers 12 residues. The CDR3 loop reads CSAPTRTAEQYF. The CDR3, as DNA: TGCAGTGCTCCCACCCGCACTGCCGAGCAGTACTTC.

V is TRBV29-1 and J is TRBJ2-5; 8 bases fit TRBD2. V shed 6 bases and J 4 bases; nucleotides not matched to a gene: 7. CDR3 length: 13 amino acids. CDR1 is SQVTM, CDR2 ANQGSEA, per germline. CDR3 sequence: CSVGTSSGETQYF. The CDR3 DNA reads TGCAGCGTGGGGACTAGTTCTGGAGAGACCCAGTACTTC.

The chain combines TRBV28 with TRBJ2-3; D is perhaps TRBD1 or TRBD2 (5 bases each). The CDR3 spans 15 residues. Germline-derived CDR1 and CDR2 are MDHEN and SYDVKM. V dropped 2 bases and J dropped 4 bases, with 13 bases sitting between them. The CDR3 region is CASSLLASRADTQYF. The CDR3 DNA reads TGTGCCAGCAGTTTACTGGCTAGCAGGGCAGATACGCAGTATTTT. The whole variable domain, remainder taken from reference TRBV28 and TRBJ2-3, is DVKVTQSSRYLVKRTGEKVFLECVQDMDHENMFWYRQDPGLGLRLIYFSYDVKMKEKGDIPEGYSVSREKKERFSLILESASTNQTSMYLCASSLLASRADTQYFGPGTRLTVL.

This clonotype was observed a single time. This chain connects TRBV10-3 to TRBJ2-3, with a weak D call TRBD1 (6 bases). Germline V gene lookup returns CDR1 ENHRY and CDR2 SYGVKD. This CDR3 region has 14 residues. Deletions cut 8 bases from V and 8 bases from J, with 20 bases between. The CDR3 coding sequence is TGTGCCATCGGCAGGGGCGCTGAATCAGGTACGCAGTATTTT. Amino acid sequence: CAIGRGAESGTQYF.

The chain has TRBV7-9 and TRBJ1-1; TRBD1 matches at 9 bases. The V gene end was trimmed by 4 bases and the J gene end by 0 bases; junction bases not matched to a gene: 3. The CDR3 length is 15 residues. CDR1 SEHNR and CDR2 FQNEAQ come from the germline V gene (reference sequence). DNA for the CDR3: TGTGCCAGCAGCTGGGGGACAGGGATGAACACTGAAGCTTTCTTT. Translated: CASSWGTGMNTEAFF.